Listed here are 24 T cell receptor beta chains from one sample, sequenced in a study of cytomegalovirus exposure and HLA in healthy donors. Libraries were prepared by immunoSEQ multiplex PCR; TCRdb keeps only in-frame clonotypes and omits some of them. The sample lists some 240,000 clones, around 78% occurring once. The sample consisted of PBMCs. These receptors were collected from a woman aged 18 to 35 in good health and CMV-seronegative.

The chain recombines TRBV30 with TRBJ1-2; a weak D match, TRBD1 (5 bases). Trimming took off 1 base at V and 0 bases at J, with 6 bases between the two ends. Germline assignment: CDR1 GTSNPN and CDR2 SVGIG (reference sequence). The CDR3 extends over 13 amino acids. CDR3 residues: CAWSEQANYGYTF. The CDR3 region has the DNA TGTGCCTGGAGTGAACAGGCTAACTATGGCTACACCTTC.

The chain combines TRBV4-2 with TRBJ1-1, with TRBD1 as a possible D gene (5 bases). Looked up from germline, CDR1 is LGHNA and CDR2 is YNFKEQ. Trimming cost V 4 bases and J 2 bases, with 11 bases left between them. The CDR3 loop spans 14 amino acids. The CDR3 coding sequence is TGTGCCAGCAGCCCAGGACACTCCAACACTGAAGCTTTCTTT. Translation: CASSPGHSNTEAFF.

In its sample, this clone was seen a few times. CDR3 in amino acids: CASRPGGASYEQYF. The CDR3, as DNA: TGTGCCAGCAGACCCGGGGGGGCCTCCTACGAGCAGTACTTC. The V and J genes are TRBV5-4 and TRBJ2-7; 8 bases align to TRBD2. Germline CDR1 and CDR2: SGHNT and YYREEE (reference sequence). With 5 bases clipped from V and 0 bases from J, the junction kept 4 bases outside the gene matches. The CDR3 loop spans 14 amino acids.

V gene TRBV15 combines with J gene TRBJ1-4; weak D call: TRBD1 (5 bases). Germline assignment: CDR1 LNHNV and CDR2 YYDKDF (reference sequence). The CDR3 runs to 14 residues. Trimming took 4 bases from V and 11 from J, leaving 17 bases between them. The CDR3 DNA is TGTGCCACCAGCAACCGGGACGGGGCCAGGAAACTGTTTTTT. Residues: CATSNRDGARKLFF.

The rearrangement uses TRBV30 and TRBJ2-1; D not certain. This CDR3 is 14 amino acids long. CDR1 is GTSNPN, CDR2 SVGIG, per germline (reference sequence). Trimming stripped 4 bases from V and 9 bases from J, with 19 bases between. This CDR3 is CAWKTGRTRAEQFF. The CDR3 DNA sequence: TGTGCCTGGAAAACCGGCAGAACCAGAGCTGAGCAGTTCTTC.

The genes are TRBV11-2 and TRBJ2-7; TRBD1 matches 7 bases. This CDR3 has 15 residues. Germline CDR1 and CDR2: SGHAT and FQNNGV. J gave up 8 bases and V 2 bases, and 12 bases lay outside the gene matches. This CDR3 is CASSLSSGKQGQQYF. The CDR3 nucleotides read TGTGCCAGCAGCTTATCGTCTGGCAAACAGGGGCAGCAGTACTTC.

This clone was seen only once. This sequence joins TRBV9 and TRBJ1-2; D not certain. Germline lookup yields CDR1 SGDLS and CDR2 YYNGEE. The V end lost 3 bases, the J end lost 2 bases, and 8 bases lay between the germline ends. The CDR3 consists of 13 residues. The CDR3 sequence: CASSEHPNYGYTF. CDR3 nucleotide sequence: TGTGCCAGCAGCGAGCATCCCAACTATGGCTACACCTTC.

V is TRBV7-9 and J is TRBJ1-2; D is possibly TRBD1 (5 bases). CDR3 size: 16 residues. Trimming cost V 2 bases and J 2 bases, with 15 bases left between them. Germline CDR1 SEHNR, CDR2 FQNEAQ (reference sequence). As DNA, the CDR3 is TGTGCCAGCAGCTTAAGACGAGCAGGGAGCAACTATGGCTACACCTTC. Translation gives CASSLRRAGSNYGYTF.

The CDR3 nucleotides read TGCGCCAGCAGCTCCCAGAGTTACGAGCAGTACTTC. Translation gives CASSSQSYEQYF. The chain carries TRBV5-1 and TRBJ2-7; D not certain. The germline V and J ends were trimmed by 3 bases and 4 bases, with 8 bases remaining between them. The CDR3 is made up of 12 amino acids. Germline V gives CDR1 SGHRS, CDR2 YFSETQ.

About this clone itself: The identical CDR3 is also encoded by other nucleotide sequences in the sample. V gene TRBV9 combines with J gene TRBJ1-5; 8 positions agree with TRBD1. After removal of 2 bases from V and 4 bases from J, the junction contained 2 bases not matched to a gene. Germline V CDR1 and CDR2: SGDLS, YYNGEE. The CDR3 consists of 14 residues. The CDR3 region has the DNA TGTGCCAGCAGCGTCGGGACAGGAAATCAGCCCCAGCATTTT. Protein product: CASSVGTGNQPQHF.

The chain has TRBV7-9 and TRBJ2-7, with D perhaps matching TRBD1 or TRBD2 (5 bases each). The V end was cut by 5 bases, the J end by 4 bases, with 12 bases between. Germline loops: CDR1 SEHNR, CDR2 FQNEAQ (reference sequence). This CDR3 contains 13 residues. The CDR3 sequence is CASSGTRGYEQYF. The CDR3 DNA follows: TGTGCCAGCAGCGGGACGCGAGGTTACGAGCAGTACTTC.

This clone occurred many times. CDR3 DNA: TGTGCCATCACCACAGGGGAATCCTACGAGCAGTACTTC. This sequence encodes CAITTGESYEQYF. The chain recombines TRBV10-3 with TRBJ2-7; 7 bases match TRBD1. In germline, CDR1 is ENHRY, CDR2 SYGVKD. CDR3 length: 13 amino acids. The junction had 4 bases not matched to a gene; V was cut back by 7 bases and J by 1 base.

This chain connects TRBV5-6 to TRBJ2-5, with 9 positions matching TRBD1. From germline, CDR1 is SGHDT and CDR2 YYEEEE. The V segment lost 7 bases and the J segment 1 base; nucleotides outside the gene matches: 17. This CDR3 contains 18 residues. CDR3 bases: TGTGCCAGCTTAGGGGGACAGGGCTGGCGGGGCGTCCAAGAGACCCAGTACTTC. Encoded protein: CASLGGQGWRGVQETQYF. Full variable domain (outside the CDR3, taken from reference TRBV5-6 and TRBJ2-5): DAGVTQSPTHLIKTRGQQVTLRCSPKSGHDTVSWYQQALGQGPQFIFQYYEEEERQRGNFPDRFSGHQFPNYSSELNVNALLLGDSALYLCASLGGQGWRGVQETQYFGPGTRLLVL.

The chain is built from TRBV5-1 and TRBJ1-5; the D gene is possibly TRBD1 (6 bases). CDR1 and CDR2 from the germline V gene are SGHRS and YFSETQ. The CDR3 is 17 amino acids. Trimming took 4 bases from V and 1 from J, leaving 18 bases between them. The CDR3, as DNA: TGCGCCAGCAGCCCCGTGTTGGGGGGCTCAAGCAATCAGCCCCAGCATTTT. It yields the protein CASSPVLGGSSNQPQHF.

The V call is TRBV27, the J call TRBJ1-2, with D tentatively TRBD1 (6 bases). The germline gives CDR1 MNHEY, CDR2 SMNVEV (reference sequence). The V gene lost 5 bases and the J gene lost 4 bases, with 20 bases spanning the gap. The CDR3 sequence is 16 residues long. For the CDR3, the DNA is TGTGCCAGCAGTACGGGGAGGGGGGCTCTTGGCTATGGCTACACCTTC. It codes for CASSTGRGALGYGYTF.

This chain links TRBV5-1 with TRBJ2-7, with D possibly TRBD1 on 5 matching bases. V lost 4 bases to trimming and J lost 6 bases, with 17 bases between them. The CDR3 is made up of 14 amino acids. The V gene's germline CDR1 is SGHRS and CDR2 YFSETQ. The CDR3 is CASSPLQVLTEQYF. The CDR3 nucleotides are TGCGCCAGCAGCCCCTTACAGGTACTTACCGAGCAGTACTTC.

Here the CDR3 reads CASSQAGGQANYGYTF. The CDR3 DNA is TGCGCCAGCAGCCAAGCAGGAGGACAGGCTAACTATGGCTACACCTTC. The chain uses TRBV4-1 and TRBJ1-2; 7 positions match TRBD1. Germline CDR1 MGHRA, CDR2 YSYEKL. The length of the CDR3 is 16 residues. Trimming removed 1 base from V and 0 bases from J; junction bases left unmatched: 5.

V is TRBV5-1 and J is TRBJ2-1, with a possible D match to TRBD2 (5 bases). Germline values: CDR1 SGHRS, CDR2 YFSETQ. Trimming shortened V by 2 bases and J by 7 bases, and 7 bases separated the two germline ends. This CDR3 region has 12 residues. The CDR3 DNA follows: TGCGCCAGCAGCTTAGAGGGTAATGAGCAGTTCTTC. Amino acids: CASSLEGNEQFF.

The rearrangement links TRBV5-1 to TRBJ2-7; 9 bases are shared with TRBD2. CDR3 size: 13 residues. Germline V CDR1 and CDR2: SGHRS, YFSETQ. Trimming cost V 5 bases and J 4 bases; bases outside gene matches: 4. The CDR3 sequence: CASRREGVYEQYF. Written as DNA, the CDR3 is TGCGCCAGCAGGCGGGAGGGGGTGTACGAGCAGTACTTC.

The V call is TRBV19, the J call TRBJ2-3; no firm D call. CDR1 and CDR2 from the germline V gene are LNHDA and SQIVND (reference sequence). The CDR3 sequence is 14 residues long. The V end lost 7 bases, the J end lost 0 bases, and 11 bases lay between the germline ends. The CDR3 DNA sequence: TGTGCCAGTAATGATCGCCCGAGCACAGATACGCAGTATTTT. Translating gives CASNDRPSTDTQYF.

This chain connects TRBV7-3 to TRBJ2-1, with 8 bases that match TRBD2. V lost 5 bases and J lost 7; bases outside the gene matches: 10. CDR1 SGHTA and CDR2 FQGTGA come from the germline V gene. The CDR3 is 15 residues long. The CDR3 spells CASSPNPGGANEQFF. The CDR3 DNA is TGTGCCAGCAGCCCCAACCCCGGGGGGGCAAATGAGCAGTTCTTC.

CDR3 loop: CASRARTGEGYTF. CDR3 bases: TGTGCCAGTAGAGCTCGGACAGGGGAAGGCTACACCTTC. This sequence joins TRBV19 and TRBJ1-2; 9 nucleotides match TRBD1. The CDR3 extends over 13 amino acids. The junction had 7 bases not matched to a gene; V was cut back by 6 bases and J by 8 bases. The germline V gene has CDR1 LNHDA and CDR2 SQIVND (reference sequence). The full variable domain, its missing parts supplied by reference TRBV19 and TRBJ1-2, is DGGITQSPKYLFRKEGQNVTLSCEQNLNHDAMYWYRQDPGQGLRLIYYSQIVNDFQKGDIAEGYSVSREKKESFPLTVTSAQKNPTAFYLCASRARTGEGYTFGSGTRLTVV.

This clone appeared a single time. The rearrangement uses TRBV6-1 and TRBJ1-2; D not resolved. The CDR3 consists of 13 residues. V was pared by 8 bases and J by 4 bases, with 14 bases between. CDR1 is MNHNS, CDR2 SASEGT, per germline. The CDR3 DNA is TGTGCCAGCTGCATTTATTGCCTCTATGGCTACACCTTC. It yields the protein CASCIYCLYGYTF.

The chain links TRBV6-6 to TRBJ2-7; D perhaps matches TRBD2 (6 bases). V lost 8 bases and J lost 7, with 18 bases in between. There are 13 residues in the CDR3. In germline, CDR1 is MNHNY, CDR2 SVGAGI (reference sequence). CDR3 nucleotides: TGTGCCAGCCGCGACCCGGGAGCTGAAGAGCAGTACTTC. Protein product: CASRDPGAEEQYF.